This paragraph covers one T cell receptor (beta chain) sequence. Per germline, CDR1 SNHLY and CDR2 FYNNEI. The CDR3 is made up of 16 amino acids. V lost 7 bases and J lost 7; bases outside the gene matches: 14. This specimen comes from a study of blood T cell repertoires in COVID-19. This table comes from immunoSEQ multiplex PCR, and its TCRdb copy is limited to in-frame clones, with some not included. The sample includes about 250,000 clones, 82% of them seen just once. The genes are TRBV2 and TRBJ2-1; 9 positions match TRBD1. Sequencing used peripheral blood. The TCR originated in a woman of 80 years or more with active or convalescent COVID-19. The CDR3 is CASTTERDRVGNEQFF. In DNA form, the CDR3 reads TGTGCCAGCACGACGGAGCGGGACAGGGTGGGAAATGAGCAGTTCTTC. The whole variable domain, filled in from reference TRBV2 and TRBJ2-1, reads EPEVTQTPSHQVTQMGQEVILRCVPISNHLYFYWYRQILGQKVEFLVSFYNNEISEKSEIFDDQFSVERPDGSNFTLKIRSTKLEDSAMYFCASTTERDRVGNEQFFGPGTRLTVL.